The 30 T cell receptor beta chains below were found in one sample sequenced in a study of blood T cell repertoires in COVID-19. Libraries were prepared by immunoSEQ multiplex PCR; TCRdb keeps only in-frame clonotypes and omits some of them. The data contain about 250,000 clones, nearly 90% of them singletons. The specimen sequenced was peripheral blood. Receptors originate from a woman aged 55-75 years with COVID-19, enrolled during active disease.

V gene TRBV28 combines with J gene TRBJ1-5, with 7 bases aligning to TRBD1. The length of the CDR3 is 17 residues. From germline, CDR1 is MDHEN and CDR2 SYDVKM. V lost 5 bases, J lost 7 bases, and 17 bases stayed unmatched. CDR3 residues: CASSPAGQPTLEQPQHF. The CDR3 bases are TGTGCCAGCAGTCCCGCGGGACAGCCAACGTTGGAGCAGCCCCAGCATTTT.

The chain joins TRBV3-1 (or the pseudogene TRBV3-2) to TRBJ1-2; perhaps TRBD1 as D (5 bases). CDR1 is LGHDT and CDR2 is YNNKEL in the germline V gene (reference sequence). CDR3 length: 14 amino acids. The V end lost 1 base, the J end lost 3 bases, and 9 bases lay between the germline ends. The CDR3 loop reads CASSQGGTHYGYTF. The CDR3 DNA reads TGTGCCAGCAGCCAAGGGGGGACTCACTATGGCTACACCTTC.

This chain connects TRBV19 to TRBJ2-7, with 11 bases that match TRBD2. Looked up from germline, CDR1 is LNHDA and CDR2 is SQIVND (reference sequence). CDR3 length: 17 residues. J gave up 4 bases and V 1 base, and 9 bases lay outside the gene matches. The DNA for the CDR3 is TGTGCCAGTAGTATAGCGGGGACTAGCGGAATCTTATACGAGCAGTACTTC. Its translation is CASSIAGTSGILYEQYF.

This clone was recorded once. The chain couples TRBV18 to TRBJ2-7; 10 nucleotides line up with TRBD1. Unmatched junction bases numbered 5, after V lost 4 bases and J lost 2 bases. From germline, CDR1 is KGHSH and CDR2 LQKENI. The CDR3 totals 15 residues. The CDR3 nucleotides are TGTGCCAGCTCACTTGCCGGGACAGGGGCCTACGAGCAGTACTTC. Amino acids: CASSLAGTGAYEQYF.

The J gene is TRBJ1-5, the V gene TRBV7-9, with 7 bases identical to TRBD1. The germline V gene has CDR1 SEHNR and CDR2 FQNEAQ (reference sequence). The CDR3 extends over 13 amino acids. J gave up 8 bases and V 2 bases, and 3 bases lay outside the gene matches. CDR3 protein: CASSLNRGEPQHF. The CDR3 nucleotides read TGTGCCAGCAGCTTAAACAGGGGTGAGCCCCAGCATTTT.

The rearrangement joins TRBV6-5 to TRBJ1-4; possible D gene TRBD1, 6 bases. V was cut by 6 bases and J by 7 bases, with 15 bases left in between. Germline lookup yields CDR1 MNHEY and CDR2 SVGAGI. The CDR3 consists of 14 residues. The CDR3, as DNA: TGTGCCAGCAGCTTCACAGGGTTCGGTGAAAAACTGTTTTTT. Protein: CASSFTGFGEKLFF.

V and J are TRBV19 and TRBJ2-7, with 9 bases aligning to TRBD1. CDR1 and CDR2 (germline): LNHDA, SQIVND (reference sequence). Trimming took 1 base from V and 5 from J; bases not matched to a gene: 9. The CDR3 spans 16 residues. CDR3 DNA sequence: TGTGCCAGTAGTATAGGCACCGGGACAGGGCGGGACGAGCAGTACTTC. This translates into CASSIGTGTGRDEQYF.

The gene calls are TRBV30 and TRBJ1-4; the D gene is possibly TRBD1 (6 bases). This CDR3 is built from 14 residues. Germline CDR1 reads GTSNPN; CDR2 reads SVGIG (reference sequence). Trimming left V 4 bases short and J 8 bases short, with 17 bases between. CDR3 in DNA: TGTGCCTGGAATCAAGGGGGGGGGTTGGAAAAACTGTTTTTT. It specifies CAWNQGGGLEKLFF.

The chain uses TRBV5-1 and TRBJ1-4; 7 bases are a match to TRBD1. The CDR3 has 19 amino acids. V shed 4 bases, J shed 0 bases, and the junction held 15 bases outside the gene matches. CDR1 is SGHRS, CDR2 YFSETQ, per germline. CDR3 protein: CASSRGTDLISSTNEKLFF. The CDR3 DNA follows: TGCGCCAGCAGCAGGGGGACAGACCTAATAAGTTCAACTAATGAAAAACTGTTTTTT.

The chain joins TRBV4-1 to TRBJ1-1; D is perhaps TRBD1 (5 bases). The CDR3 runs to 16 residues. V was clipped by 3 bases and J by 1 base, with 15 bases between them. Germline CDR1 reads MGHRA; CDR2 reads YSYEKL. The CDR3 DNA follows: TGCGCCAGCAGCCACGTGGGGCGACAGAAGAACACTGAAGCTTTCTTT. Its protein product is CASSHVGRQKNTEAFF.

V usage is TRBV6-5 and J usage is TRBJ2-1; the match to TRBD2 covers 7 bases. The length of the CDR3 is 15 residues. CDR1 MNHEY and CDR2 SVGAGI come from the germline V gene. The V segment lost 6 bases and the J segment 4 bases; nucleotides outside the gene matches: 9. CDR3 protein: CASRPSGGGYNEQFF. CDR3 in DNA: TGTGCCAGCAGACCCTCTGGCGGGGGTTACAATGAGCAGTTCTTC.

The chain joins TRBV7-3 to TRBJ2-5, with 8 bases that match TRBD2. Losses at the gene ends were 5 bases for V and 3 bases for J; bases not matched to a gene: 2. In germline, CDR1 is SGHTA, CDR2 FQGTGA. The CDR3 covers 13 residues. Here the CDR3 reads CASSPGGEETQYF. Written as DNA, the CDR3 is TGTGCCAGCAGCCCCGGGGGGGAAGAGACCCAGTACTTC.

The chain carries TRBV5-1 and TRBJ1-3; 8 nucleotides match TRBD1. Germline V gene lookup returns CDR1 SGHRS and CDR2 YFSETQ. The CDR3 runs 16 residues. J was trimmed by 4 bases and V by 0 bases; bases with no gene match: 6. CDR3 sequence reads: CASSLGQGALGNTIYF. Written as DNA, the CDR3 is TGCGCCAGCAGCTTGGGCCAGGGGGCACTCGGAAACACCATATATTTT.

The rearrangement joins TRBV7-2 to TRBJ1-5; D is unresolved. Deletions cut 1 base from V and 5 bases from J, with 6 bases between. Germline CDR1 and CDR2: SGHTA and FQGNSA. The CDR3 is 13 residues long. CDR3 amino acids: CASSLESDQPQHF. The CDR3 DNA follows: TGTGCCAGCAGCTTAGAAAGCGATCAGCCCCAGCATTTT.

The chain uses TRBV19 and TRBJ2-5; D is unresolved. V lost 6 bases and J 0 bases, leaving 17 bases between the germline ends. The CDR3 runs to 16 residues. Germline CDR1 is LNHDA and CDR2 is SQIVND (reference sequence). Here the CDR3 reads CASSDFGSSYQETQYF. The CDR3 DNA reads TGTGCCAGTAGCGACTTTGGCAGTTCGTACCAAGAGACCCAGTACTTC.

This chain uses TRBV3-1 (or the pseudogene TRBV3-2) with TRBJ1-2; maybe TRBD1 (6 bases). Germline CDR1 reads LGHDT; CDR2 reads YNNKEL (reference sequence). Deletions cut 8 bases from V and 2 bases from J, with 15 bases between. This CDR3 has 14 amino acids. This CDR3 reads CASARKDRNYGYTF. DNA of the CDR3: TGTGCCAGCGCCCGGAAAGACAGGAACTATGGCTACACCTTC.

CDR3 DNA: TGCGCCAGCAGCTCCGGGACAGGCCTCTACGAGCAGTACTTC. Translated, it gives CASSSGTGLYEQYF. The J gene is TRBJ2-7, the V gene TRBV5-1; 8 bases are a match to TRBD1. J gave up 3 bases and V 3 bases, and 5 bases lay outside the gene matches. CDR1 is SGHRS, CDR2 YFSETQ, per germline. The CDR3 sequence is 14 residues long.

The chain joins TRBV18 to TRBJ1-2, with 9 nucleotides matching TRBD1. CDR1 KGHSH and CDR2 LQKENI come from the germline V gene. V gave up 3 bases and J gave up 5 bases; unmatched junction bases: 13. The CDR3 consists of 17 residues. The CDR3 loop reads CASSPGTGFRGAYGYTF. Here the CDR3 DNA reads TGTGCCAGCTCACCCGGGACAGGGTTCCGTGGGGCTTATGGCTACACCTTC.

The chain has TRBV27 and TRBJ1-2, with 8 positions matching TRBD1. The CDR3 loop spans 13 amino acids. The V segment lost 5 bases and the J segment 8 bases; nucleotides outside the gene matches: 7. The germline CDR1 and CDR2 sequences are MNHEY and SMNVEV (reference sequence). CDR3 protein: CASSPGQGGGYTF. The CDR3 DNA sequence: TGTGCCAGCAGTCCTGGACAGGGTGGCGGCTACACCTTC.

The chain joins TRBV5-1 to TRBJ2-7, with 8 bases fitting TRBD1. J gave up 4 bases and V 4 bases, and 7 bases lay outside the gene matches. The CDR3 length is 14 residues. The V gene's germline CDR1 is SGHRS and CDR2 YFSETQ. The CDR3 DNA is TGCGCCAGCAGCCCAAGACAGGGGAGGTACGAGCAGTACTTC. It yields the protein CASSPRQGRYEQYF. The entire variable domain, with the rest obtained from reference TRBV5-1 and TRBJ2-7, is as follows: KAGVTQTPRYLIKTRGQQVTLSCSPISGHRSVSWYQQTPGQGLQFLFEYFSETQRNKGNFPGRFSGRQFSNSRSEMNVSTLELGDSALYLCASSPRQGRYEQYFGPGTRLTVT.

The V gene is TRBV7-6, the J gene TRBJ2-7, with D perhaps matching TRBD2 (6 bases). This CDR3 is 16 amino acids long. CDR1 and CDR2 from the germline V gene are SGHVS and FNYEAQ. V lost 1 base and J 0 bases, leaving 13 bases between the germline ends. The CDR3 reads CASSLELGGSSYEQYF. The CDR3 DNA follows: TGTGCCAGCAGCTTAGAACTGGGGGGAAGCTCCTACGAGCAGTACTTC.

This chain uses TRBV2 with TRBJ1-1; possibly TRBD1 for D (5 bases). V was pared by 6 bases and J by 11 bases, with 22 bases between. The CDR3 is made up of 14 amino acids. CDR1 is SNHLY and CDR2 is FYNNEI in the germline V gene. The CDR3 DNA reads TGTGCCAGCAGCCTCCGGGGGACGCTGTCGGAGGCTTTCTTT. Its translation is CASSLRGTLSEAFF.

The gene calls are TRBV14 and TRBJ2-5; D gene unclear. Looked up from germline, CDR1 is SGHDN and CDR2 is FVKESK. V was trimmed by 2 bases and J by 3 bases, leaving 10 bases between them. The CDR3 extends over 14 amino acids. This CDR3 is CASSQLSPEETQYF. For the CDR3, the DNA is TGTGCCAGCAGCCAATTGAGTCCCGAAGAGACCCAGTACTTC. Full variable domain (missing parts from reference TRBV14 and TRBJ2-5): EAGVTQFPSHSVIEKGQTVTLRCDPISGHDNLYWYRRVMGKEIKFLLHFVKESKQDESGMPNNRFLAERTGGTYSTLKVQPAELEDSGVYFCASSQLSPEETQYFGPGTRLLVL.

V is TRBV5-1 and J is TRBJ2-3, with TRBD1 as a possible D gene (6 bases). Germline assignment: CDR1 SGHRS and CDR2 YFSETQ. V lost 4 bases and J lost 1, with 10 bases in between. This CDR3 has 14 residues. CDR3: CASSPWTGTDTQYF. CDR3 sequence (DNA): TGCGCCAGCAGCCCTTGGACAGGCACAGATACGCAGTATTTT.

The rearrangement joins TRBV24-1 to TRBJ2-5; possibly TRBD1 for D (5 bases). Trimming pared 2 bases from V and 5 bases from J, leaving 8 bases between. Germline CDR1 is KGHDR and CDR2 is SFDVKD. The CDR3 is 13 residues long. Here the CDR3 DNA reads TGTGCCACCAGTGATTCAGGGTCCGAGACCCAGTACTTC. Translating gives CATSDSGSETQYF.

This chain's CDR3 is CASSQVAGQGINSPLHF. The CDR3 DNA reads TGCGCCAGCAGCCAAGTGGCGGGACAGGGAATTAATTCACCCCTCCACTTT. J is TRBJ1-6 and V is TRBV4-1; 9 nucleotides align to TRBD1. Germline CDR1 reads MGHRA; CDR2 reads YSYEKL. Trimming removed 1 base from V and 6 bases from J; junction bases left unmatched: 7. The CDR3 sequence is 17 residues long.

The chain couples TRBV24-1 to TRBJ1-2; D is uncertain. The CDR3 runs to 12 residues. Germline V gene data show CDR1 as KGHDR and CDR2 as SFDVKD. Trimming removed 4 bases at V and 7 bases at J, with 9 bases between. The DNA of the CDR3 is TGTGCCACCAGTGACGACATCTCTGGCTACACCTTC. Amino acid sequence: CATSDDISGYTF.

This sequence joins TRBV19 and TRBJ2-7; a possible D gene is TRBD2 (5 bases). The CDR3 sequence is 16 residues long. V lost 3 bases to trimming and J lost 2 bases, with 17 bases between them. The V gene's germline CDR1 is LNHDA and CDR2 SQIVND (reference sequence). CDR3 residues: CASSINRRSQPYEQYF. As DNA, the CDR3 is TGTGCCAGTAGTATCAATAGGAGGAGTCAGCCCTACGAGCAGTACTTC.

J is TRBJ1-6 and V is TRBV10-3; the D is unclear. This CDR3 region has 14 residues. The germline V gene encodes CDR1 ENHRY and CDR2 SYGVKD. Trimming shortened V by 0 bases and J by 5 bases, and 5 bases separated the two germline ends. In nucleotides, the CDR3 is TGTGCCATCAGTGAGTCCCCCGATAATTCACCCCTCCACTTT. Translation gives CAISESPDNSPLHF.

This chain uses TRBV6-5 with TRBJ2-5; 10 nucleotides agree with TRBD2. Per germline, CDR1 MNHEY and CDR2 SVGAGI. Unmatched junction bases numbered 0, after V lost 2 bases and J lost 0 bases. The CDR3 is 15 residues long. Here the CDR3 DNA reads TGTGCCAGCAGTTACGGACTAGCGGACCAAGAGACCCAGTACTTC. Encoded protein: CASSYGLADQETQYF.